The present TCR beta chain was sequenced within a study of read filtering for tumor transcriptome and immune sequencing. In the study overall: The cohort had around 18 men and under 15 women aged roughly 47 to 90, mean around 63 years. Per sample, TCR-region reads ranged about 3.5 to 11 million by IR-seq, roughly 75 to 1273 by RNA-seq.

This clonotype was detected ten times or more. Its antigen is not identified. The library was built from around 0.4 ug RNA with molecular barcoded adaptors for alpha/delta and beta/gamma chains. TCRdb re-derived calls from the reads in MiXCR, one entry per CDR3 protein. The sample comprises about 39,000 distinct CDR3 sequences, roughly an eighth of which are singletons, and around 6.5% rests with the top ten. The CDR3 is 17 residues long. In germline, CDR1 is MGHRA, CDR2 YSYEKL. V was clipped by 4 bases and J by 0 bases, with 19 bases between them. Study-wide results and limits: The CD138-negative fraction was mixed bone marrow immune cells, not pure T cells. Compared with RNA-seq, IR-seq gave much higher clonotype depth and reliability.

The TCR comes from a donor aged 40 or over with multiple myeloma. The sequenced sample consisted of a population of CD138-negative cells sorted from bone marrow. The genes are TRBV4-1 and TRBJ2-7; D not certain. DNA for the CDR3: TGCGCCAGCAGCCTAACCCTGGACGTAGACTCCTCCTACGAGCAGTACTTC. Amino acid sequence: CASSLTLDVDSSYEQYF.